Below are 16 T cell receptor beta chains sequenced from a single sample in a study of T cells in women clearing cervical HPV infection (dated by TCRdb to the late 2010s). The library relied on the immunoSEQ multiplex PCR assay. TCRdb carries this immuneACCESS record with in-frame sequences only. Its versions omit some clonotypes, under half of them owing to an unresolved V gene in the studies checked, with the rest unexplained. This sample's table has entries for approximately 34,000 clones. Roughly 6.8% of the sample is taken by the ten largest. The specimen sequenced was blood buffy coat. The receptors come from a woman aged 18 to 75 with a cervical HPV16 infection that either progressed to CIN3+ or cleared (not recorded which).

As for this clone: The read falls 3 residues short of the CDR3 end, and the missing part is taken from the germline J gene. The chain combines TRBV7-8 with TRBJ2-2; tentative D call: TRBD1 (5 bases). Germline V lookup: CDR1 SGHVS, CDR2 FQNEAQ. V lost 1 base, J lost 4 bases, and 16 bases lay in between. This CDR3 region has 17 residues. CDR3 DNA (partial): TGTGCCAGCAGCTTAGTCCCCCTACAGGTTCGCACCGGGGAG. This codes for CASSLVPLQVRTGE. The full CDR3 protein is CASSLVPLQVRTGELFF.

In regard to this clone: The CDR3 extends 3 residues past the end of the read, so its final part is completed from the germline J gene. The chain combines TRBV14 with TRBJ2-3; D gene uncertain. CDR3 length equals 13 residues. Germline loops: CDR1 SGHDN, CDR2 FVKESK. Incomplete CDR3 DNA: TGTGCCAGCAGCCGAGATAGCAATCAGCCG. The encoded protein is CASSRDSNQP. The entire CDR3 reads CASSRDSNQPQYF.

This chain's CDR3 is CASSLSGGVTDTQYF. The covered CDR3 bases are TGTGCCAGCAGCTTATCCGGGGGGGTCACAGATACG. V usage is TRBV13 and J usage is TRBJ2-3, with 8 bases identical to TRBD2. The missing CDR3 end, 3 residues past where the read stops, is filled in from the germline J gene. The germline CDR1 and CDR2 sequences are PRHDT and FYEKMQ (reference sequence). V lost 2 bases and J lost 2; bases outside the gene matches: 3. The CDR3 runs to 15 residues.

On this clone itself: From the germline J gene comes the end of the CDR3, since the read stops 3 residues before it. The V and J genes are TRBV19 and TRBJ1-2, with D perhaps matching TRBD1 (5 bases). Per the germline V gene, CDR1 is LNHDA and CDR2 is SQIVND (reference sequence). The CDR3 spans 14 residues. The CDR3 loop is CASSIKGRGYDYTF. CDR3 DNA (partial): TGTGCCAGTAGTATAAAGGGAAGGGGCTACGAC.

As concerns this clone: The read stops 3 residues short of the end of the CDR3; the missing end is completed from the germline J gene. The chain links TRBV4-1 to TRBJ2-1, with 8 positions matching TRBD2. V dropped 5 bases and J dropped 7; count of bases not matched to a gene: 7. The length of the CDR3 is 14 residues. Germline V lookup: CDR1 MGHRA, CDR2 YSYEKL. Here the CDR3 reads CASSKSGSRNEQFF. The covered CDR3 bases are TGCGCCAGCAGCAAAAGCGGGAGTCGAAATGAG.

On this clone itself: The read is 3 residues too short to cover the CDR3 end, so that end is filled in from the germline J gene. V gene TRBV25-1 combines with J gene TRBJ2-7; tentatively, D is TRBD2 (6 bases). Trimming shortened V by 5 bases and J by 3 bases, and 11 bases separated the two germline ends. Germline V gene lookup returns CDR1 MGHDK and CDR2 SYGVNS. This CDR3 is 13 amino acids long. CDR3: CASSRLGFYEQYF. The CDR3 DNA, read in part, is TGTGCCAGCAGTCGACTAGGGTTCTACGAG.

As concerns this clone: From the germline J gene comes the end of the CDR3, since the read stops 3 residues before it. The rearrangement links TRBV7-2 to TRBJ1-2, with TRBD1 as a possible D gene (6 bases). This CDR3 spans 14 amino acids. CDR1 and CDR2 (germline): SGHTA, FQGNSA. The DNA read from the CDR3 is TGTGCCAGCAGCTCCGGACAGAGCACAGATACC. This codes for CASSSGQSTDT. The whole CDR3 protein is CASSSGQSTDTYTF.

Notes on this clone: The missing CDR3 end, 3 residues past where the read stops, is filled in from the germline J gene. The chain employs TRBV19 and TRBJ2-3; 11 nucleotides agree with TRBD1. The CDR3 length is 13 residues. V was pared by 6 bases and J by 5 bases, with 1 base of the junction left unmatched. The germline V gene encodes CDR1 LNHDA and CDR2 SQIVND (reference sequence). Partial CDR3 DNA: TGTGCCAGTAGGGACAGGGGGCAAGATACG. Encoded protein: CASRDRGQDT. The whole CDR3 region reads CASRDRGQDTQYF.

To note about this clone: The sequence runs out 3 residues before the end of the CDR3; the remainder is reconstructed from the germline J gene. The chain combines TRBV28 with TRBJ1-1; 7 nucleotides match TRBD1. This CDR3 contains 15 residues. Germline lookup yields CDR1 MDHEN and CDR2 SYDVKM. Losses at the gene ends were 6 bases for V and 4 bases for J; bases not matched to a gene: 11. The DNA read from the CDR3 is TGTGCCAGCAGCCAACCGACAGGGCGGGGCACTGAA. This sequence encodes CASSQPTGRGTE. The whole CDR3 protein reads CASSQPTGRGTEAFF.

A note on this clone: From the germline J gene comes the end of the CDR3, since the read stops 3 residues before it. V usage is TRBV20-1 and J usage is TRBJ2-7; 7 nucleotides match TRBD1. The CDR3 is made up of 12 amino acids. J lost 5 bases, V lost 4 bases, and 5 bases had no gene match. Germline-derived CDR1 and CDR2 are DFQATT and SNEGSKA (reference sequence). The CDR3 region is CSANRGSNEQYF. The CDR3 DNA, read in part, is TGCAGTGCTAACAGGGGATCGAACGAG.

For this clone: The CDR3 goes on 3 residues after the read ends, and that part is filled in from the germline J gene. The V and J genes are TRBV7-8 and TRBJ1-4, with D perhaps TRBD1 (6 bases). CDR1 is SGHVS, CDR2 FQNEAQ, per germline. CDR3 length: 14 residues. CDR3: CASSTGTLGVELFF. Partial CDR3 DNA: TGTGCCAGCAGCACAGGGACGCTAGGGGTGGAA.

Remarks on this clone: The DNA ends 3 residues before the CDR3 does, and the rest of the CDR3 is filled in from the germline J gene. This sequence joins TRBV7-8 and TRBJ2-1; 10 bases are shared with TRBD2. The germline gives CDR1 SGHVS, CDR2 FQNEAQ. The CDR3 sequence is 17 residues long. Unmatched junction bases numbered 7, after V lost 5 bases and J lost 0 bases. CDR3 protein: CASSPRLAGYSYNEQFF. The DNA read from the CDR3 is TGTGCCAGCAGCCCTCGACTAGCGGGTTACTCCTACAATGAG. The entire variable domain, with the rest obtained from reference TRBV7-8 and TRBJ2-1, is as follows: GAGVSQSPRYKVAKRGQDVALRCDPISGHVSLFWYQQALGQGPEFLTYFQNEAQLDKSGLPSDRFFAERPEGSVSTLKIQRTQQEDSAVYLCASSPRLAGYSYNEQFFGPGTRLTVL.

CDR3: CASSRDWAANEKLFF. The CDR3 bases that were read are TGCGCCAGCAGCCGGGACTGGGCAGCTAATGAAAAG. This chain joins TRBV5-1 and TRBJ2-2; maybe TRBD2 (6 bases). The read halts 3 residues ahead of the CDR3 end, with the missing end drawn from the germline J gene. The CDR3 extends over 15 amino acids. Germline V lookup: CDR1 SGHRS, CDR2 YFSETQ.

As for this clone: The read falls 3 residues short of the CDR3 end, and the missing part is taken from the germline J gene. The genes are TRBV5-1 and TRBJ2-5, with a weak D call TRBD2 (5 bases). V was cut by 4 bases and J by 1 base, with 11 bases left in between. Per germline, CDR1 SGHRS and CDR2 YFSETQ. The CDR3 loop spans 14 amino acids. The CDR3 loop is CASSPSRAQETQYF. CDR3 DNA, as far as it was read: TGCGCCAGCAGCCCGTCGAGGGCCCAAGAGACC.

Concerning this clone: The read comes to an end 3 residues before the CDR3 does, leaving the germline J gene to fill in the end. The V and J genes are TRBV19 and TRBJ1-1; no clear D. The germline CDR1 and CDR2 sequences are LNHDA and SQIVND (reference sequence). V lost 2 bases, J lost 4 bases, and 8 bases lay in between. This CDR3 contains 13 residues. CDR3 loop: CASSISKGTEAFF. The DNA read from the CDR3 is TGTGCCAGTAGTATATCTAAGGGCACTGAA. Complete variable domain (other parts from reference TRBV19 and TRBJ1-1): DGGITQSPKYLFRKEGQNVTLSCEQNLNHDAMYWYRQDPGQGLRLIYYSQIVNDFQKGDIAEGYSVSREKKESFPLTVTSAQKNPTAFYLCASSISKGTEAFFGQGTRLTVV.

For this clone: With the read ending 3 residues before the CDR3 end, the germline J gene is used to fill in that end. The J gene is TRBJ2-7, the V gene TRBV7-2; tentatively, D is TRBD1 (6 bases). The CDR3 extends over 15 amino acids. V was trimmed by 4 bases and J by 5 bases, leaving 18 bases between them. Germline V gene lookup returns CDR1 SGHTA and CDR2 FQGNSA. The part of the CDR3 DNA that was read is TGTGCCAGCAGCTATAGCCCAGAGGGGGTCGACGAG. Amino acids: CASSYSPEGVDE. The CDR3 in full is CASSYSPEGVDEQYF.